The next 3 T cell receptor beta chains were all read from a single sample in a study of T cell responses to AZD1222 COVID-19 vaccine. Generated by immunoSEQ multiplex PCR, the TCRdb table keeps only in-frame clones and is missing some. The sample holds about 92,000 clones, approximately 91% seen once. The sequences come from peripheral blood, collected on day 0 of AZD1222 vaccination. The source is an adult in good health.

The rearrangement links TRBV7-3 to TRBJ2-3; D unresolved. V lost 8 bases, J lost 1 base, and 10 bases lay in between. This CDR3 has 13 amino acids. Germline V CDR1 and CDR2: SGHTA, FQGTGA. The CDR3 bases are TGTGCCAGCGGCAACGTTGGCACAGATACGCAGTATTTT. Protein sequence: CASGNVGTDTQYF.

The genes are TRBV19 and TRBJ1-3; D perhaps matches TRBD1 (5 bases). The V gene's germline CDR1 is LNHDA and CDR2 SQIVND (reference sequence). Deletions cut 8 bases from V and 0 bases from J, with 11 bases between. This CDR3 contains 14 residues. The CDR3, as DNA: TGTGCCAGTGAAGACGGGGGCTCTGGAAACACCATATATTTT. Its protein product is CASEDGGSGNTIYF.

The chain is built from TRBV12-5 and TRBJ2-2, with TRBD1 matching 7 bases. Germline CDR1 reads LGHNT; CDR2 reads FRNRAP. CDR3 size: 14 residues. The V gene end was trimmed by 8 bases and the J gene end by 2 bases; junction bases not matched to a gene: 5. CDR3 protein: CASCKGANTGELFF. CDR3 nucleotides: TGTGCTAGTTGTAAGGGGGCTAACACCGGGGAGCTGTTTTTT.